A selection of T cell receptor beta chains follows, all from one sample in a study of T cell changes during pregnancy in multiple sclerosis. Some clones are missing from TCRdb's copy, which holds only in-frame ones; the method was immunoSEQ multiplex PCR. The sample holds roughly 89,000 clones; about 93% are singletons and the top ten take 3.5% to 4.5%. The sample in question was peripheral blood, obtained in the first trimester of pregnancy. The receptors originated from a female donor with multiple sclerosis, enrolled in a pregnancy study. Both conserved end residues are part of each CDR3. D genes are given only for firm matches. Size values are once, few and many counts, or a class for expanded clones, and some rows have none.

clone_size	j_call	v_call	d_call	cdr3_aa	cdr3_nt
.	TRBJ1-2	TRBV4-1	.	CASSPGLRGYGYTF	TGCGCCAGCAGCCCGGGACTAAGAGGGTATGGCTACACCTTC
few	TRBJ2-7	TRBV6-1	.	CASSREGGSSYEQYF	TGTGCCAGCAGCCGCGAAGGGGGAAGCTCCTACGAGCAGTACTTC
.	TRBJ2-1	TRBV5-4	TRBD2	CASSLVGGSNNEQFF	TGTGCCAGCAGCTTGGTCGGGGGGAGCAACAATGAGCAGTTCTTC
.	TRBJ2-5	TRBV2	.	CASSERRGDTRETQYF	TGTGCCAGCAGTGAAAGGCGGGGAGACACCCGCGAGACCCAGTACTTC
.	TRBJ2-7	TRBV5-6	.	CASRQGSYEQYF	TGTGCCAGCAGACAGGGTTCCTACGAGCAGTACTTC
.	TRBJ1-5	TRBV19	.	CASSKTSGSAQPQHF	TGTGCCAGTAGTAAAACCTCAGGGTCTGCTCAGCCCCAGCATTTT
.	TRBJ2-6	TRBV7-2	.	CASSLLGAGGANVLTF	TGTGCCAGCAGCTTACTTGGCGCGGGTGGGGCCAACGTCCTGACTTTC
.	TRBJ1-5	TRBV19	TRBD1	CASRDRVDQPQHF	TGTGCCAGTAGAGACAGGGTGGATCAGCCCCAGCATTTT
few	TRBJ1-2	TRBV30	.	CAWSRGSYGYTF	TGTGCCTGGAGTCGCGGGTCCTATGGCTACACCTTC
.	TRBJ1-6	TRBV5-1	TRBD1	CASSSGTGGNSPLHF	TGCGCCAGCAGCTCCGGGACAGGGGGCAATTCACCCCTCCACTTT
.	TRBJ2-2	TRBV4-1	TRBD1	CASSPSPTGSNTGELFF	TGCGCCAGCAGCCCCTCCCCGACAGGGTCGAACACCGGGGAGCTGTTTTTT
.	TRBJ1-2	TRBV11-2	.	CASSPGVDYGYTF	TGTGCCAGCAGCCCCGGGGTCGACTATGGCTACACCTTC
.	TRBJ2-2	TRBV9	TRBD2	CASGVGGGVFTGELFF	TGTGCCAGCGGGGTGGGGGGGGGAGTTTTCACCGGGGAGCTGTTTTTT
.	TRBJ1-1	TRBV5-4	TRBD1	CASSYDRVGSTEAFF	TGTGCCAGCAGCTATGACAGGGTTGGGAGCACTGAAGCTTTCTTT
.	TRBJ2-7	TRBV27	.	CASSLYREAHEQYF	TGTGCCAGCAGTTTATACAGGGAAGCGCACGAGCAGTACTTC
.	TRBJ2-1	TRBV6-5	TRBD2	CASSYGVGGNYNEQFF	TGTGCCAGCAGTTACGGGGTCGGGGGGAACTACAATGAGCAGTTCTTC